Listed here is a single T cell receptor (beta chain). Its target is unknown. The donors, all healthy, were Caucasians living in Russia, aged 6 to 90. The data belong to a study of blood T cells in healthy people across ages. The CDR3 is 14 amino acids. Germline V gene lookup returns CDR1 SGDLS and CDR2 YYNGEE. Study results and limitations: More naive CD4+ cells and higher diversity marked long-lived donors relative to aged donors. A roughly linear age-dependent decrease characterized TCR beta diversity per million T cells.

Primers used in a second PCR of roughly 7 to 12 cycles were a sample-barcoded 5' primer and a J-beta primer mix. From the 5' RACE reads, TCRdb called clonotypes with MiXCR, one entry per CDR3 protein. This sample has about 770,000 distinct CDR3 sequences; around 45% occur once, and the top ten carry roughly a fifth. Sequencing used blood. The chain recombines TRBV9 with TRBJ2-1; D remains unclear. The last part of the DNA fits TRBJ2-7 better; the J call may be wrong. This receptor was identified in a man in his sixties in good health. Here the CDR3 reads CASSVLGPSNEQYF. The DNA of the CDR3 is TGTGCCAGCAGCGTCTTAGGGCCCTCCAATGAGCAGTACTTC.